One and the same sample provided the 10 T cell receptor beta chains below, sequenced in a study of blood T cell repertoires in COVID-19. Generated by immunoSEQ multiplex PCR, the TCRdb table keeps only in-frame clones and is missing some. Here the sample spans about 84,000 clones, around three quarters being singletons. What was sequenced was peripheral blood. The receptors shown here come from a man between 65 and 79 years old with acute or convalescent COVID-19.

CDR3 DNA: TGTGCCAGCAGCCATACCGCCCCCACACCTGGTTCTGTTATGCATACGCAGTATTTT. It codes for CASSHTAPTPGSVMHTQYF. This chain uses TRBV4-2 with TRBJ2-3; D gene unclear. Trimming cost V 3 bases and J 7 bases, with 29 bases left between them. CDR1 and CDR2 from the germline V gene are LGHNA and YNFKEQ. CDR3 length: 19 amino acids.

This chain links TRBV30 with TRBJ2-1; tentatively, D is TRBD1 (5 bases). Trimming took 0 bases from V and 4 from J, leaving 7 bases between them. CDR1 is GTSNPN, CDR2 SVGIG, per germline (reference sequence). The CDR3 contains 13 residues. The CDR3 reads CAWSVGVYNEQFF. As DNA, the CDR3 is TGTGCCTGGAGTGTAGGGGTATACAATGAGCAGTTCTTC.

The chain employs TRBV10-2 and TRBJ1-2; D unclear. CDR3 length equals 15 residues. Per the germline V gene, CDR1 is WSHSY and CDR2 is SAAADI. The ends were cut back, 4 bases at V and 0 bases at J, with 12 bases in the middle. The CDR3: CASSVRGTANYGYTF. CDR3 DNA: TGCGCCAGCAGTGTCCGGGGAACGGCTAACTATGGCTACACCTTC.

The chain links TRBV7-9 to TRBJ1-2, with D unresolved. CDR3 length equals 14 residues. The germline gives CDR1 SEHNR, CDR2 FQNEAQ (reference sequence). The V gene lost 4 bases and the J gene lost 7 bases, with 16 bases spanning the gap. The CDR3 sequence is CASSSLDKVSGYTF. As DNA, the CDR3 is TGTGCCAGCAGCTCCCTAGATAAAGTGAGTGGCTACACCTTC.

This clone was observed a single time. J is TRBJ2-2 and V is TRBV29-1, with a possible D match to TRBD1 (6 bases). V was cut by 7 bases and J by 6 bases, with 15 bases left in between. This CDR3 region has 13 residues. CDR1 is SQVTM and CDR2 is ANQGSEA in the germline V gene. The CDR3 DNA reads as TGCAGCGCCCGGACAGCCTATTCCGGGGAGCTGTTTTTT. Its protein is CSARTAYSGELFF.

This chain joins TRBV24-1 and TRBJ2-4; 7 nucleotides line up with TRBD2. The germline CDR1 and CDR2 sequences are KGHDR and SFDVKD. The CDR3 has 12 amino acids. The J segment lost 9 bases and the V segment lost 9 bases, leaving 7 bases of the junction unmatched. CDR3 DNA: TGTGCCACCGCAGGGAGGGTGGGCATTCAGTACTTC. Amino acid sequence: CATAGRVGIQYF.

This sequence joins TRBV5-6 and TRBJ2-2; 11 nucleotides line up with TRBD2. The length of the CDR3 is 18 residues. Germline V gene sequence: CDR1 SGHDT, CDR2 YYEEEE. V was pared by 1 base and J by 0 bases, with 5 bases of the junction left unmatched. CDR3 residues: CASSLLASGGTNTGELFF. For the CDR3, the DNA is TGTGCCAGCAGCTTGTTGGCTAGCGGGGGGACGAACACCGGGGAGCTGTTTTTT.

The chain links TRBV28 to TRBJ2-3, with D uncertain. Germline-derived CDR1 and CDR2 are MDHEN and SYDVKM. Trimming removed 5 bases at V and 7 bases at J, with 16 bases between. This CDR3 is built from 14 residues. CDR3 nucleotides: TGTGCCAGCAGTCCCCACTCGCTTCCCCATACGCAGTATTTT. This sequence encodes CASSPHSLPHTQYF.

The chain employs TRBV5-1 and TRBJ2-6; D call uncertain. The germline V gene has CDR1 SGHRS and CDR2 YFSETQ. The CDR3 is made up of 14 amino acids. V shed 4 bases and J shed 2 bases, with 7 bases lying between them. CDR3 nucleotide sequence: TGCGCCAGCAGCACCGCAGCTGGGGCCAACGTCCTGACTTTC. It yields the protein CASSTAAGANVLTF.

This clone appeared a few times. V usage is TRBV6-2 or TRBV6-3 and J usage is TRBJ2-7; 8 nucleotides line up with TRBD1. Germline V gene sequence: CDR1 MNHEY, CDR2 SVGEGT. This CDR3 spans 18 amino acids. Trimming took 2 bases from V and 5 from J; bases not matched to a gene: 17. CDR3 protein: CASSYGGGDWTGFDEQYF. DNA for the CDR3: TGTGCCAGCAGTTACGGGGGAGGTGACTGGACAGGGTTTGACGAGCAGTACTTC.